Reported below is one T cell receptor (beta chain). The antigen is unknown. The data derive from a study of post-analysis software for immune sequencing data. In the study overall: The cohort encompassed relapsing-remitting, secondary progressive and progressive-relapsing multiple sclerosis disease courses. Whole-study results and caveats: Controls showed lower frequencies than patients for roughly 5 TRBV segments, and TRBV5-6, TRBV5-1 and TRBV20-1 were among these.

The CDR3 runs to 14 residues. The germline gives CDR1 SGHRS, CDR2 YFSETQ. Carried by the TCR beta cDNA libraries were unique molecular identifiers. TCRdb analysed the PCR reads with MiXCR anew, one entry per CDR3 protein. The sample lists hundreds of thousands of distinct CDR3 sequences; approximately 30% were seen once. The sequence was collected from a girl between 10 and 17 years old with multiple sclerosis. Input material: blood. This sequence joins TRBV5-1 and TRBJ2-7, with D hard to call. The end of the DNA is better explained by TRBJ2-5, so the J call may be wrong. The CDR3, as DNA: TGCGCCAGCAGCTTGGCCAATGGGTTTTCGACCCAGTACTTC. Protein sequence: CASSLANGFSTQYF.